A selection of T cell receptor beta chains follows, all from one sample in a study of neurological immune-mediated disorders. TCRdb re-analysed the 5' RACE reads in MiXCR, keeping a single row per CDR3 protein. The sample carries 35,000 to 45,000 distinct CDR3 sequences, more than 3% recorded once. The specimen sequenced was PBMCs. Receptors originate from a woman in her sixties or seventies with multiple sclerosis. Each CDR3 is given with its conserved first and last residue. Fields, in order: clone size, V gene, D gene, J gene, CDR3 DNA, CDR3 protein. The D gene is left open where the match is weak. Size is stated for part of the rows, as once, few or many counts, or as a class when the clone is expanded.

>many|TRBV4-2|.|TRBJ2-1
TGTGCCAGCAGCCAAGCGGGGTTAAGGGGATTGAATGAGCAGTTCTTC
CASSQAGLRGLNEQFF
>many|TRBV5-6|TRBD2|TRBJ2-3
TGTGCCAGCAGCTCCAGGGGGCGCTTATGGACTAGCGGGGGGCTCCGGCGCACAGATACGCAGTATTTT
CASSSRGRLWTSGGLRRTDTQYF
>.|TRBV21-1|.|TRBJ2-7
TGTGCCAGCAGCAAACAGGACTGCCCCTACTACGAGCAGTACTTC
CASSKQDCPYYEQYF
>many|TRBV5-1|.|TRBJ1-2
TGCGCCAGCAGCACGGACAGTCCTCTTGGCTACACCTTC
CASSTDSPLGYTF
>many|TRBV20-1|TRBD1|TRBJ2-7
TGCAGTGCTGGACAAGGGGGCAACTCCTACGAGCAGTACTTC
CSAGQGGNSYEQYF
>many|TRBV10-3|.|TRBJ2-5
TGTGCCACGGCTAGCGTCGAGGGGCAGGAGACCCAGTACTTC
CATASVEGQETQYF
>many|TRBV5-8|.|TRBJ1-2
TGTGCCACCGGTAGCCGGGCCGGCTATGGCTACACCTTC
CATGSRAGYGYTF
>many|TRBV7-9|TRBD1|TRBJ2-5
TGTGCCAGCAGCGGAGCGAGGACAGGGAAAGAGACCCAGTACTTC
CASSGARTGKETQYF
>many|TRBV20-1|.|TRBJ2-7
TGCAGTCCCACTCTAGCGTTAGCGTACGAGCAGTACTTC
CSPTLALAYEQYF
>many|TRBV20-1|.|TRBJ1-2
TGCAGTGCTAGTTTGCCCCTTAACTATGGCTACACCTTC
CSASLPLNYGYTF
>many|TRBV11-3|TRBD1|TRBJ2-7
TGTGCCAGCAGCCAAACAGGGGTCTACGAGCAGTACTTC
CASSQTGVYEQYF
>many|TRBV12-3/TRBV12-4|.|TRBJ2-2
TGTGCCAGCAGCCGACAGAGGGGAAACACCGGGGAGCTGTTTTTT
CASSRQRGNTGELFF
>many|TRBV20-1|.|TRBJ1-5
TGCAGTGCTAGAGGGGGAGGGGGTACTACCAATCAGCCCCAGCATTTT
CSARGGGGTTNQPQHF
>many|TRBV7-9|.|TRBJ2-7
TGTGCCAGCAGCTTAGAGGGGACCTACTACGAGCAGTACTTC
CASSLEGTYYEQYF
>many|TRBV20-1|.|TRBJ2-5
TGCAGTGCTAGAGTGGGGGCTGGGGAAAAGACCCAGTACTTC
CSARVGAGEKTQYF
>many|TRBV20-1|TRBD1|TRBJ1-2
TGCAGTGCCAGCGTAGAGGACAGGGGTTATGGCTACACCTTC
CSASVEDRGYGYTF
>many|TRBV5-1|.|TRBJ2-7
TGCGCCAACAGAGTACAGGGTAGCTCCTACGAGCAGTACTTC
CANRVQGSSYEQYF
>many|TRBV7-8|.|TRBJ1-5
TGTGCCAGCAGCACCGGACAGCCGGGCAATCAGCCCCAGCATTTT
CASSTGQPGNQPQHF
>many|TRBV10-3|TRBD1|TRBJ1-4
TGTGCCGCCCAGGGGGGGCCCGGGGAAAAACTGTTTTTT
CAAQGGPGEKLFF
>many|TRBV7-8|.|TRBJ2-2
TGTGCCAGCAGTTCCGTTGGGCGAACCGGGGAGCTGTTTTTT
CASSSVGRTGELFF
>many|TRBV5-1|.|TRBJ1-1
TGCGCCAGCAGCCCGGGAGGGGTTGGGGACACTGAAGCTTTCTTT
CASSPGGVGDTEAFF
>many|TRBV5-1|TRBD1|TRBJ2-7
TGCGCCAGCAGTATCGGACAGGCCAACTACGAGCAGTACTTC
CASSIGQANYEQYF
>many|TRBV18|.|TRBJ2-3
TGTGCCAGCTCACTCTCCGGGACTAGCACAGATACGCAGTATTTT
CASSLSGTSTDTQYF
>many|TRBV6-1|TRBD1|TRBJ2-4
TGTGCCAGCAGTTCGGACAGGGCCAAAAACATTCAGTACTTC
CASSSDRAKNIQYF
>many|TRBV23-1|TRBD1|TRBJ1-2
TGCGCCAGCAGTCAAAACCGCCGGGACAGGGTCGGCTACACCTTC
CASSQNRRDRVGYTF
>many|TRBV12-3/TRBV12-4|TRBD2|TRBJ2-7
TGTGCCAGCAGTAGACTAGCGGGGGACCTCTACGAGCAGTACTTC
CASSRLAGDLYEQYF
>many|TRBV20-1|.|TRBJ1-5
TGCAGTGCGTTGAATCCGGTCGGAGGCATTTCACATAGCAATCAGCCCCAGCATTTT
CSALNPVGGISHSNQPQHF
>many|TRBV7-2|.|TRBJ1-2
TGTGCCAGCAGCTCGTACAGGGCTAACTATGGCTACACCTTC
CASSSYRANYGYTF
>many|TRBV18|.|TRBJ1-3
TGTGCCAGCTCACCCGGGACACTTGGAAACACCATATATTTT
CASSPGTLGNTIYF
>many|TRBV5-1|TRBD1|TRBJ2-7
TGCGCCAGCAGCTTGGGACAGGGGAGCTCCTACGAGCAGTACTTC
CASSLGQGSSYEQYF
>few|TRBV20-1|TRBD1|TRBJ1-5
TGCAGTGCTAGAGCTAACAGGGGAAATCAGCCCCAGCATTTT
CSARANRGNQPQHF
>many|TRBV7-2|TRBD1|TRBJ1-2
TGTGCCAGCAGCCAGGGACAGGCCCTTAGGGGCTACACCTTC
CASSQGQALRGYTF
>many|TRBV20-1|.|TRBJ1-5
TGCAGTGCTAGACCGGTCGATGGAGGGGATCAGCCCCAGCATTTT
CSARPVDGGDQPQHF
>many|TRBV6-2/TRBV6-3|.|TRBJ1-1
TGTGCCAGCACGGTAGAAATGAACACTGAAGCTTTCTTT
CASTVEMNTEAFF
>.|TRBV11-2|TRBD2|TRBJ2-2
TGTGCCAGCAGCTCCACGGGGGGATCGGGAGTCCTCACCGGGGAGCTGTTTTTT
CASSSTGGSGVLTGELFF
>many|TRBV5-1|.|TRBJ2-1
TGCGCCAGCACCCGGGCGCTAGGAGAAGATGAGCAGTTCTTC
CASTRALGEDEQFF
>many|TRBV20-1|.|TRBJ2-7
TGCAGTGCAGCCCCATTGGGGGGATCAAACTACGAGCAGTACTTC
CSAAPLGGSNYEQYF
>many|TRBV7-9|.|TRBJ1-1
TGTGCCAGCAGCTTGGGACGGACGAACACTGAAGCTTTCTTT
CASSLGRTNTEAFF
>many|TRBV6-6|.|TRBJ2-2
TGTGCCAGCAGTTACCCTTCGCGGGGGCCCGGGGAGCTGTTTTTT
CASSYPSRGPGELFF
>many|TRBV5-1|.|TRBJ1-1
TGCGCCAGCAGCTTGGAGGTGGGGAACGTGAACACTGAAGCTTTCTTT
CASSLEVGNVNTEAFF
>few|TRBV20-1|.|TRBJ2-3
TGCAGTGCAGGGGTCAGCCTGAACACAGATACGCAGTATTTT
CSAGVSLNTDTQYF
>many|TRBV4-1|.|TRBJ1-2
TGCGCCAGCAGCCACGATTGGACGGGCCCTAACTATGGCTACACCTTC
CASSHDWTGPNYGYTF
>many|TRBV24-1|.|TRBJ1-5
TGTGCCACCAGTGTAGGCGGCAATCAGCCCCAGCATTTT
CATSVGGNQPQHF
>many|TRBV12-3/TRBV12-4|.|TRBJ1-3
TGTGCCAGCAGTCGCCTGGGGCAGGGCCTGACTGGAAACACCATATATTTT
CASSRLGQGLTGNTIYF
>many|TRBV7-9|.|TRBJ2-4
TGTGCCAGCAGCTTATCCGGGGGACTGGACATTCAGTACTTC
CASSLSGGLDIQYF
>medium-sized|TRBV7-2|.|TRBJ1-2
TGTGCCAGCAGCTTAGTGACAGGCCCAGATGGCTACACCTTC
CASSLVTGPDGYTF
>many|TRBV5-1|TRBD1|TRBJ1-4
TGCGCCAGCAGACTCGGGACAGGGGCAGAAAAACTGTTTTTT
CASRLGTGAEKLFF
>many|TRBV25-1|TRBD1|TRBJ1-6
TGTGCCAGCAGTGTGACAGGGATGAATTCACCCCTCCACTTT
CASSVTGMNSPLHF
>few|TRBV5-5|TRBD1|TRBJ1-6
TGTGCCAGCAGCCGAACACAGGGGTCACCCCTCCACTTT
CASSRTQGSPLHF
>many|TRBV7-2|.|TRBJ2-2
TGTGCCAGCAGCTCTCTTAACACCGGGGAGCTGTTTTTT
CASSSLNTGELFF
>many|TRBV25-1|.|TRBJ2-1
TGTGCCAGCAGTGAATTGGGGAGCCAGGGGCAGTTCTTC
CASSELGSQGQFF
>many|TRBV5-1|.|TRBJ2-1
TGCGCCAGCAGCTTGGAGACAGGATTTAACAATGAGCAGTTCTTC
CASSLETGFNNEQFF
>many|TRBV20-1|.|TRBJ2-5
TGCAGTGCCTGGAGGCAGGGCCAAGAGACCCAGTACTTC
CSAWRQGQETQYF
>.|TRBV7-2|TRBD1|TRBJ1-4
TGTGCAGCGGGGGGGACAGGTCGTAATGAAAAACTGTTTTTT
CAAGGTGRNEKLFF